Included here is one T cell receptor beta chain sequence, with context. The antigen this receptor binds is unknown. No base qualities exist here, and no much larger clone lies one base off it. Library preparation used the immunoSEQ multiplex PCR assay. TCR beta CDR3 sequencing was performed on DNA from the cultured, isolated CD4+ T cells. The authors' analysis ran thus. Non-productive TCR sequences were removed, reads were trimmed to the CDR3 region, and CDR3s of at least 7 amino acids were retained. The MANAFEST web app was used to pick out antigen-specific clonotypes by comparing their expansion in peptide wells with that in reference cultures. To count as positive, a clone had to show expansion at FDR<0.05 compared with the reference and with all other wells, an odds ratio above 5, and a frequency above 0.1% in two replicate wells. Clonotypes significantly expanded in SARS-CoV-2 spike wells and in at least one common cold coronavirus spike condition were defined as cross-reactive. Using the stringdist R package, CDR3 similarity was measured by Levenshtein distance, and unrooted trees were constructed with ape in R 3.6.1. Drawn from immuneACCESS, this table holds only the in-frame rearrangements with V and J called that TCRdb kept. Clones are partly lost; checked studies trace under half to an unresolved V gene and leave the rest unexplained. V and J calls and clone size are copied from that table; D and trimming were computed from the DNA. For this sample the table gives roughly 63,000 clones, of which roughly three quarters were detected only once. The ten top clones hold less than 2.5% of the sample.

These data are taken from a study of vaccination effects on CD4 cells after COVID-19 (dated by TCRdb to between 2020 and 2023). Some background on the complete study: Post-vaccine samples across the study were collected a median of 72 days after the second dose, with a range of 14 to 241. The full study included around ten COVID-19 convalescent patients and several SARS-CoV-2-naive healthy vaccine recipients. The Oncomine TCR Beta short-read assay on an Illumina iSeq 100 was used to sequence cultures from other donors in the study. SARS-CoV-2 spike-specific CD4+ TCR repertoires from before and after mRNA vaccination were compared in COVID-19 convalescent patients and in infection-naive vaccine recipients.

The junction shows trimming of 5 bases on V and 1 base on J, and the gene matches do not reach 7 bases of it. CDR1 and CDR2, per the germline V gene, are SGHVS and FQNEAQ. From the cysteine up to the phenylalanine, the CDR3 has a length of 15 residues. The CDR3 DNA has 45 bases and is translated from base 1. General study outcomes and caveats: In healthy vaccine recipients, vaccine-induced clones were almost all SARS-CoV-2 mono-reactive, with only 1 of 255 being cross-reactive with common cold coronaviruses. At late post-vaccination timepoints, both infection-induced and vaccine-induced clones showed marked clonal contraction, consistent with waning T cell responses. Limitations of the study were the small number of convalescent patients and the absence of early post-infection timepoints.

To identify antigen-specific CD4+ T cell clonotypes by their expansion, the ViraFEST assay first stimulated PBMC with viral peptide pools and then applied TCR sequencing. After less than eleven days of culture, CD4+ T cells were isolated with the EasySep CD4+ T cell isolation kit. Participants received two doses of either the BNT162b2 or the mRNA-1273 mRNA SARS-CoV-2 vaccine. The absence of prior SARS-CoV-2 infection in healthy vaccine recipients was confirmed by negative nucleocapsid antibodies before and after vaccination. Roughly 2 million PBMC per well were cultured in IMDM with 5% human AB serum, 8.5 to 10 IU/ml IL-2 and gentamicin, plus 10 ug/ml peptides. On days 3 and 7, half of the culture medium was replaced with fresh IL-2-containing medium. Unless noted otherwise, every peptide stimulation condition was grown in triplicate wells. PBMC were separated from whole blood using Ficoll-Paque Plus gradient centrifugation and were then either cryopreserved at -140C or used fresh. The overlapping peptide pools covered the spike proteins of SARS-CoV-2 as well as those of the common cold coronaviruses HCoV-NL63, HCoV-OC43 and HCoV-229E. Genomic DNA was extracted from cultured CD4+ T cells with the QIAamp micro DNA kit.

This sequence originates from a human donor who received a COVID-19 vaccine. The sequence links TRBV7-8 to TRBJ1-2, and TRBD1 matches 7 of the central bases. Sequenced here: CD4+ T cells from PBMCs cultured with HCoV-OC43 spike peptides, sampled after COVID-19 vaccination. Interpreted using the paper, the cell subset or site label stands for: HCoV-OC43 spike overlapping peptide pool stimulation. The DNA is as follows: TGTGCCAGCAGCCCGACAGGGAACCATAACTATGGCTACACCTTC. It translates as CASSPTGNHNYGYTF.